The present T cell receptor (beta chain) was sequenced within a study of tumor and adjacent non-tumor tissue in lung cancer. The study's findings and limits: Significantly higher TCR diversity was found in tumor than normal lung.

No cell sorting was done before RNA was extracted from the tissue. Between August and November 2014, newly diagnosed, chemotherapy-naive lung cancer patients underwent thoracic surgery in China. With 8 bases removed from V and 3 bases from J, the gap between germline ends came to 11 bases. This CDR3 spans 13 amino acids. A modified ARM-PCR protocol with three rounds of nested PCR amplified TCRbeta. TCRdb used MiXCR to reprocess the multiplex PCR reads, holding one entry per CDR3 protein. This sample has some 71,000 distinct CDR3 sequences, with just under 75% found just once. In regard to this clonotype: Its target is unknown.

The chain joins TRBV12-3 or TRBV12-4 to TRBJ2-4; possibly TRBD1 or TRBD2 for D (6 bases each). The clonotype was recovered from a woman in her thirties or forties with non-small cell lung cancer. The sequenced sample consisted of lung tumor tissue. In DNA, the CDR3 is TGTGCCAGCTGTAGGGGGGTCAAAAACATTCAGTACTTC. Amino acid sequence: CASCRGVKNIQYF.